The rows below give T cell receptor beta chains drawn from one sample of a study of OX40 agonist ivuxolimab in advanced cancers. Clones were read by immunoSEQ multiplex PCR, and TCRdb kept only the in-frame ones, dropping some. Among approximately 69,000 clones listed, roughly nine tenths were seen once. Sequencing was performed on CD4+ or CD8+ T cells sorted from blood, taken in a trial of the OX40 agonist ivuxolimab. The source of these receptors is an adult with an advanced solid tumor such as melanoma, head and neck, liver or kidney cancer. Each CDR3 is given with its conserved first and last residue. Each record gives: J gene, clone size, V gene, D gene, CDR3 DNA, CDR3 protein. The D gene is left open where the match is weak. Part of the rows lack a size; the others show once, few, many or a class for expanded clones.

>TRBJ1-5|once|TRBV9|.
TGTGCCAGCAGCGTAGGAGAAAATCAGCCCCAGCATTTT
CASSVGENQPQHF
>TRBJ2-5|.|TRBV5-6|.
TGTGCCAGCAGCAAACCAGCGACAGAGACCCAGTACTTC
CASSKPATETQYF
>TRBJ1-1|.|TRBV6-5|TRBD1
TGTGCCAGCAGTCAGGACAGGGTTGGAGGGACTGAAGCTTTCTTT
CASSQDRVGGTEAFF
>TRBJ2-3|.|TRBV6-1|.
TGTGCCACCCTCCCAAGGGGGACCGGGGGCGATACGCAGTATTTT
CATLPRGTGGDTQYF
>TRBJ2-1|.|TRBV11-2|TRBD2
TGTGCCAGCCAACTAGCGGGGGCCGCCAATGAGCAGTTCTTC
CASQLAGAANEQFF
>TRBJ2-2|.|TRBV10-3|.
TGTGCCATCAGTGAGATGGGCGACAACACCGGGGAGCTGTTTTTT
CAISEMGDNTGELFF
>TRBJ1-5|.|TRBV30|.
TGTGCCTGGAGTGTCAATGGAAATCAGCCCCAGCATTTT
CAWSVNGNQPQHF
>TRBJ2-4|.|TRBV5-4|.
TGTGCCAGCAGCTTAAAAACCGGACAGCAAAACATTCAGTACTTC
CASSLKTGQQNIQYF
>TRBJ1-2|.|TRBV28|.
TGTGCCAGCAGTGCGGACGGGCGACGCGGTGGCTACACCTTC
CASSADGRRGGYTF
>TRBJ1-4|.|TRBV15|.
TGTGCCACCAGCAGAGTGGTGAACAGATATACAACTAATGAAAAACTGTTTTTT
CATSRVVNRYTTNEKLFF
>TRBJ1-2|.|TRBV30|.
TGTGCCTGGAGTGGAGCGGGGGCGCAGGGCGGCTATGGCTACACCTTC
CAWSGAGAQGGYGYTF
>TRBJ2-2|.|TRBV7-7|.
TGTGCTAGCAGCCCCGAGTTAGGCGGGGAGCTGTTTTTT
CASSPELGGELFF
>TRBJ1-5|few|TRBV10-1|.
TGCGCCAGCAGTGACCCGACAGATAATCAGCCCCAGCATTTT
CASSDPTDNQPQHF
>TRBJ1-1|.|TRBV14|.
TGTGCCAGCAGCCAAGACCGGCCGCGCCGGGGGTTCACTGAAGCTTTCTTT
CASSQDRPRRGFTEAFF
>TRBJ1-4|.|TRBV7-8|.
TGTGCCAGCAGCTTAAGTCTAGGCGGGACTCCAGCAACTAATGAAAAACTGTTTTTT
CASSLSLGGTPATNEKLFF
>TRBJ1-1|.|TRBV19|.
TGTGCCAGTCGAATGATACAGGGAATGAACACTGAAGCTTTCTTT
CASRMIQGMNTEAFF
>TRBJ2-3|.|TRBV2|TRBD2
TGTGCCAGCAGGGTCCTAGCGGGAGGGAGCACAGATACGCAGTATTTT
CASRVLAGGSTDTQYF
>TRBJ1-4|.|TRBV29-1|.
TGCAGCGTTGTTGCCGGGGACGTAAGTAATGAAAAACTGTTTTTT
CSVVAGDVSNEKLFF
>TRBJ1-1|.|TRBV19|.
TGTGCCAGTAGTATGATGCGGGGGCGCGGGAACACTGAAGCTTTCTTT
CASSMMRGRGNTEAFF
>TRBJ1-5|.|TRBV18|.
TGTGCCAGCTCACCACCGGAGGGGGGGAATCAGCCCCAGCATTTT
CASSPPEGGNQPQHF
>TRBJ1-2|.|TRBV5-1|TRBD1
TGCGCCAGCAGCGCCCAGGGGGTGGGCTATGGCTACACCTTC
CASSAQGVGYGYTF
>TRBJ1-1|.|TRBV27|TRBD1
TGTGCCAGCAGTTACAGGGGGCGTTTGACTGAAGCTTTCTTT
CASSYRGRLTEAFF
>TRBJ1-2|.|TRBV11-2|.
TGTGCCAGCAGCTTACTGGCTACTAACTATGGCTACACCTTC
CASSLLATNYGYTF
>TRBJ2-7|.|TRBV2|.
TGTGCCAGCAGCCCGCCAACAGGGCGCTACGAGCAGTACTTC
CASSPPTGRYEQYF
>TRBJ2-7|.|TRBV6-1|TRBD2
TGTGCCAGCAGCGTCCTAGCGGGGGAGCAGTACTTC
CASSVLAGEQYF
>TRBJ1-3|.|TRBV9|TRBD1
TGTGCCAGCAGCGTAGAGACAGGGGCCGGAAACACCATATATTTT
CASSVETGAGNTIYF
>TRBJ2-3|few|TRBV5-5|.
TGTGCCAGCAGCCAGGATCAGACTAGCACAGATACGCAGTATTTT
CASSQDQTSTDTQYF
>TRBJ2-1|.|TRBV2|.
TGTGCCAGCAGTGAACAAAGCGGTTCAGGGGAGCAGTTCTTC
CASSEQSGSGEQFF
>TRBJ2-7|once|TRBV6-5|TRBD1
TGTGCCAGCAGAGTCGACAGGGGATATTACGAGCAGTACTTC
CASRVDRGYYEQYF
>TRBJ2-5|.|TRBV7-8|TRBD2
TGTGCCAGCAGCTTAGCAAGGACTAGCGTAGAGACCCAGTACTTC
CASSLARTSVETQYF
>TRBJ1-6|.|TRBV5-1|TRBD1
TGCGCCAGCAGCCAGGGGTACAGGGGAAAGAGCTCCTATAATTCACCCCTCCACTTT
CASSQGYRGKSSYNSPLHF
>TRBJ2-1|.|TRBV28|.
TGTGCCAGCGGGTTAATTCCGGTGAGCTCCTACAATGAGCAGTTCTTC
CASGLIPVSSYNEQFF
>TRBJ1-5|.|TRBV7-2|.
TGTGCCAGCAGCTTAGGGCGGGGAAGTCGTCAGCCCCAGCATTTT
CASSLGRGSRQPQHF
>TRBJ2-4|.|TRBV7-8|TRBD1
TGTGCCAGCAGCAACCGACAGGGAAAGGGGGCCAAAAACATTCAGTACTTC
CASSNRQGKGAKNIQYF
>TRBJ2-2|.|TRBV7-8|TRBD1
TGTGCCAGCAGCTTAGCTGGGACAGCTGGATCCGGGGAGCTGTTTTTT
CASSLAGTAGSGELFF
>TRBJ2-1|once|TRBV10-3|TRBD2
TGTGCCATCAGTCATAGCGGGGTGAGGTCCTACAATGAGCAGTTCTTC
CAISHSGVRSYNEQFF
>TRBJ1-5|.|TRBV19|.
TGTGCCAGTAGTCCCAGGGCAAGCAATCAGCCCCAGCATTTT
CASSPRASNQPQHF
>TRBJ2-7|.|TRBV23-1|TRBD1
TGCGCCAGCATTGCCGGGACAGGGTCCCCACAGCAGTACTTC
CASIAGTGSPQQYF
>TRBJ1-1|.|TRBV6-6|.
TGTGCCAGCAGGCCAGGGGAAAGTAGTAACACTGAAGCTTTCTTT
CASRPGESSNTEAFF
>TRBJ2-4|.|TRBV28|.
TGTGCCAGCAGTTTCCGTGGGACCAAAAACATTCAGTACTTC
CASSFRGTKNIQYF
>TRBJ2-1|.|TRBV29-1|TRBD2
TGCAGCGTTGGACAACCGGCGGGAGGCGCCAATGAGCAGTTCTTC
CSVGQPAGGANEQFF
>TRBJ1-5|few|TRBV7-9|.
TGTGCCAGCAGCTCGGACAGTTTTACAAGCAATCAGCCCCAGCATTTT
CASSSDSFTSNQPQHF
>TRBJ2-5|.|TRBV27|TRBD2
TGTGCCAGCAGTTCCATGAAACTTCCGGGACTAGCGGTCCGTGGAGAGACCCAGTACTTC
CASSSMKLPGLAVRGETQYF
>TRBJ2-2|.|TRBV5-1|TRBD2
TGCGCCAACCCGGGCCTAGCGGGAGGCACCGGGGAGCTGTTTTTT
CANPGLAGGTGELFF
>TRBJ2-3|.|TRBV7-8|TRBD2
TGTGCCAGCAGCTTAGACAATACCGGGACTAGAGCAGATACGCAGTATTTT
CASSLDNTGTRADTQYF
>TRBJ2-1|.|TRBV5-4|TRBD2
TGTGCCAGCAGCTTGGGGGCTAGCGGGAGGGCCGTCGATGAGCAGTTCTTC
CASSLGASGRAVDEQFF
>TRBJ2-7|.|TRBV14|.
TGTGCCAGCAGCCAAGAACTCCTTTTCGAGCAGTACTTC
CASSQELLFEQYF
>TRBJ2-5|.|TRBV12-5|.
TGTGCTAGTGCAAGGGTCCAAGAGACCCAGTACTTC
CASARVQETQYF
>TRBJ2-2|.|TRBV5-1|TRBD2
TGCGCCAGCAGCTTAATTCCGGGACTAGCGACGAACACCGGGGAGCTGTTTTTT
CASSLIPGLATNTGELFF
>TRBJ1-2|.|TRBV28|.
TGTGCCAGCAGCCTCGGTGCTAACTATGGCTACACCTTC
CASSLGANYGYTF
>TRBJ2-5|once|TRBV9|TRBD2
TGTGCCAGCAGCCCCCGGGAGGGGGGGCAAGAGACCCAGTACTTC
CASSPREGGQETQYF